The T cell receptor beta chain under discussion was sequenced for a study of shared clonotypes between healthy human individuals. About the study: Aged between 18 and 49, the donors were a couple of women and a few men.

The sequenced material, unsorted PBMC DNA, was run on ten immunoSEQ deep assay plates. Measured with immunoSEQ multiplex PCR; TCRdb has only the in-frame clones, and not every one. This table has about 460,000 clones, more than 70% appearing once. This clone was recorded a few times. The V end lost 8 bases, the J end lost 1 base, and 12 bases lay between the germline ends. Germline V lookup: CDR1 MDHEN, CDR2 SYDVKM. CDR3 length: 13 residues. HIV-negative, healthy adults without recent acute infections or vaccinations were the donors. Genomic DNA for unsorted samples, which was extracted with the QIAamp DNA Blood Mini kit, came from some 84 million PBMCs.

The source of this sequence is a woman aged 40 to 50 in good health. Some clones in this sample may be carry-over from other donors' samples. The genes are TRBV28 and TRBJ2-7; D unresolved. Sequenced sample: PBMCs. The CDR3 loop is CASGLTLSYEQYF. CDR3 coding DNA: TGTGCCAGCGGGTTGACTCTTTCCTACGAGCAGTACTTC.